The 17 T cell receptor beta chains below come from one sample, sequenced in a study of human T cells and chemical hapten exposure. Time point specified: patch test 1, 2 weeks after DPC sensitization. Treatment meaning: therapeutic diphenylcyclopropenone sensitization with weekly scalp DPC. TCRdb reprocessed the RACE reads via MiXCR and lists one record per CDR3 protein. The data show 95,000 to 150,000 distinct CDR3 sequences, with roughly an eighth seen just once and around 0.84% held by the top ten. Sequencing used whole blood, obtained in connection with sensitization to the hapten diphenylcyclopropenone (DPC). The receptors originated from a man younger than 35 with alopecia areata. Some clones in this sample may be carry-over from other donors' samples.

Only a few counts were recorded for this clonotype. The rearrangement uses TRBV21-1 and TRBJ2-7; the table's D call TRBD1 went unverified against the DNA. TRBV21-1 is given as a pseudogene. The CDR3 extends over 17 amino acids. Written as DNA, the CDR3 is TGTGCCAGCAGCAAGGTAATAATCCGGGGGAAGCTCTACGAGCAGTACGTC. Translated: CASSKVIIRGKLYEQYV.

In the case of this clonotype: The CDR3 does not end in the conserved phenylalanine or tryptophan, so this is likely a read error. The DNA is omitted, as the CDR3 cannot be located on it reliably, and the CDR3 follows TCRdb's listing. The rearrangement uses TRBV21-1 and TRBJ2-7; TRBD1 is taken as the D call from the table, unchecked against the DNA. TRBV21-1 represents a pseudogene. The CDR3 adds up to 11 amino acids, both ends counted. CDR3 in amino acids: CASSPRDTGII.

This clonotype was observed a single time. The chain recombines TRBV20-1 with TRBJ2-7; no definite D call. The ends were cut back, 4 bases at V and 4 bases at J, with 14 bases in the middle. Looked up from germline, CDR1 is DFQATT and CDR2 is SNEGSKA (reference sequence). The CDR3 covers 13 residues. The CDR3 region is CSATFQNRYEQYF. CDR3 nucleotides: TGCAGTGCTACATTTCAGAATCGGTACGAGCAGTACTTC.

The chain recombines TRBV18 with TRBJ2-1; D is ambiguous. Germline loops: CDR1 KGHSH, CDR2 LQKENI. With 3 bases removed from V and 5 bases from J, the gap between germline ends came to 11 bases. This CDR3 region has 14 residues. The CDR3 loop is CASSPGSPNNEQFF. CDR3 nucleotide sequence: TGTGCCAGCTCACCGGGTAGCCCCAACAATGAGCAGTTCTTC. Complete variable domain (other parts from reference TRBV18 and TRBJ2-1): NAGVMQNPRHLVRRRGQEARLRCSPMKGHSHVYWYRQLPEEGLKFMVYLQKENIIDESGMPKERFSAEFPKEGPSILRIQQVVRGDSAAYFCASSPGSPNNEQFFGPGTRLTVL.

This clonotype has just a few counts. The chain links TRBV24-1 to TRBJ2-7; 8 positions agree with TRBD2. The CDR3 has 16 amino acids. Germline CDR1 and CDR2: KGHDR and SFDVKD. V gave up 7 bases and J gave up 1 base; unmatched junction bases: 11. CDR3 protein: CATRGGSGAFSYEQYF. The CDR3 nucleotides are TGTGCCACCAGGGGAGGTAGCGGGGCGTTTTCCTACGAGCAGTACTTC.

A word on this clonotype: One junction end does not reproduce the germline sequence, and a read error may be involved. The chain is built from TRBV4-1 and TRBJ1-3; D might be TRBD1 (5 bases). The CDR3 is 14 residues long. Germline V gene lookup returns CDR1 MGHRA and CDR2 YSYEKL. CDR3 sequence: CASNQPGAGNTIYF. The DNA of the CDR3 is TGCGCCAGCAACCAACCGGGGGCTGGAAACACCATATATTTT.

The V call is TRBV5-6, the J call TRBJ1-1; TRBD1 might be the D (5 bases). Germline V gene sequence: CDR1 SGHDT, CDR2 YYEEEE. V was pared by 4 bases and J by 0 bases, with 10 bases between. This CDR3 comprises 14 residues. CDR3 sequence: CASSGGRLNTEAFF. The DNA for the CDR3 is TGTGCCAGCAGCGGGGGGAGGCTGAACACTGAAGCTTTCTTT.

This clonotype occurred many times. This chain joins TRBV10-3 and TRBJ2-5; D gene uncertain. Looked up from germline, CDR1 is ENHRY and CDR2 is SYGVKD. V lost 0 bases to trimming and J lost 5 bases, with 4 bases between them. The CDR3 has 12 residues. The CDR3 here is CAISESVETQYF. In nucleotides, the CDR3 is TGTGCCATCAGTGAGTCTGTTGAGACCCAGTACTTC.

J is TRBJ1-2 and V is TRBV18, with D hard to call. Per the germline V gene, CDR1 is KGHSH and CDR2 is LQKENI. V was shortened by 1 base and J by 1 base, with 10 bases between the two germline ends. The CDR3 is made up of 15 amino acids. The CDR3 DNA is TGTGCCAGCTCACCACAGGGAGCCATTAACTATGGCTACACCTTC. Protein product: CASSPQGAINYGYTF.

The rearrangement uses TRBV18 and TRBJ1-2; D is ambiguous. V lost 0 bases, J lost 4 bases, and 6 bases lay in between. This CDR3 comprises 13 residues. Per the germline V gene, CDR1 is KGHSH and CDR2 is LQKENI. The CDR3 loop is CASSPPLTYGYTF. The CDR3 DNA reads as TGTGCCAGCTCACCACCTCTCACCTATGGCTACACCTTC.

The chain uses TRBV20-1 and TRBJ1-1; D unclear. Germline CDR1 DFQATT, CDR2 SNEGSKA (reference sequence). V was clipped by 3 bases and J by 3 bases, with 17 bases between them. This CDR3 is built from 15 residues. The DNA for the CDR3 is TGCAGTGCTAGTAGGTTGAGACGGGGTTACACTGAAGCTTTCTTT. It specifies CSASRLRRGYTEAFF.

This clonotype was recorded at least ten times. This chain uses TRBV29-1 with TRBJ1-2, with TRBD1 matching 7 bases. Germline lookup yields CDR1 SQVTM and CDR2 ANQGSEA. CDR3 size: 14 residues. The junction had 4 bases not matched to a gene; V was cut back by 3 bases and J by 0 bases. In DNA, the CDR3 is TGCAGCGTTGAGAGGGACAGAGCTAACTATGGCTACACCTTC. It translates to CSVERDRANYGYTF.

This sequence joins TRBV7-2 and TRBJ2-5; 7 nucleotides align to TRBD2. V trimming: 1 base; J trimming: 2 bases; junction bases outside the gene matches: 4. The CDR3 length is 15 residues. Per the germline V gene, CDR1 is SGHTA and CDR2 is FQGNSA. CDR3 region: CASSLVSRGQETQYF. The CDR3 nucleotides are TGTGCCAGCAGCTTAGTCTCGCGGGGGCAAGAGACCCAGTACTTC.

This rearrangement joins TRBV29-1 to TRBJ1-4; 10 bases are shared with TRBD1. The V gene end was trimmed by 6 bases and the J gene end by 8 bases; junction bases not matched to a gene: 6. CDR1 SQVTM and CDR2 ANQGSEA come from the germline V gene. The CDR3 spans 13 residues. The CDR3 loop reads CSVRTGGQEKLFF. The CDR3 DNA is TGCAGCGTCCGGACAGGGGGTCAGGAAAAACTGTTTTTT.

This chain connects TRBV11-2 to TRBJ2-7; no clear D. Between the trimmed V and J ends, which lost 0 bases and 2 bases, there was a span of 8 bases. The germline V gene has CDR1 SGHAT and CDR2 FQNNGV. This CDR3 comprises 14 residues. The CDR3 spells CASSLDPGTYEQYF. The CDR3 DNA follows: TGTGCCAGCAGCTTAGACCCCGGAACCTACGAGCAGTACTTC.

This clonotype showed up just a few times. CDR3 residues: CSAMRRGRGTEAFF. CDR3 bases: TGCAGTGCTATGCGTCGGGGAAGGGGCACTGAAGCTTTCTTT. The chain couples TRBV20-1 to TRBJ1-1; D might be TRBD1 (5 bases). The CDR3 runs 14 residues. Per the germline V gene, CDR1 is DFQATT and CDR2 is SNEGSKA (reference sequence). V was shortened by 4 bases and J by 4 bases, with 16 bases between the two germline ends.

The chain recombines TRBV3-1 with TRBJ2-1, with TRBD2 identical over 9 bases. In germline, CDR1 is LGHDT, CDR2 YNNKEL (reference sequence). V shed 4 bases, J shed 5 bases, and the junction held 12 bases outside the gene matches. CDR3 length equals 17 residues. In DNA, the CDR3 is TGTGCCAGCAGCCGCCAGCGGGGGGATACCTGGAACAATGAGCAGTTCTTC. Protein sequence: CASSRQRGDTWNNEQFF.